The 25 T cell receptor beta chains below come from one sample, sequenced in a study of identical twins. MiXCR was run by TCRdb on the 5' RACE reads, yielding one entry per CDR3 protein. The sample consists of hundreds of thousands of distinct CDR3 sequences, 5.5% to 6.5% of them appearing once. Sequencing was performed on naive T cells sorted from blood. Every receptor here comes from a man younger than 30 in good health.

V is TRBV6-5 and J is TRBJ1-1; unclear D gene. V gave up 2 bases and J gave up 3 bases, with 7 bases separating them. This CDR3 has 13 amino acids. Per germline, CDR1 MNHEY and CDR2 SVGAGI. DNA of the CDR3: TGTGCCAGCAGTTACGGCGGCGACACTGAAGCTTTCTTT. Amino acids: CASSYGGDTEAFF.

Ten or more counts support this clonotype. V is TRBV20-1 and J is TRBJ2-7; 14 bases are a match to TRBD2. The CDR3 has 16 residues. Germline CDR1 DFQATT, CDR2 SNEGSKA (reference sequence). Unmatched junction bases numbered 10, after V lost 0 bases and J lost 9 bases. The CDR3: CSARDPGLAGVLGQYF. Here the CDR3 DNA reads TGCAGTGCTAGAGACCCGGGACTAGCGGGGGTTTTGGGGCAGTACTTC.

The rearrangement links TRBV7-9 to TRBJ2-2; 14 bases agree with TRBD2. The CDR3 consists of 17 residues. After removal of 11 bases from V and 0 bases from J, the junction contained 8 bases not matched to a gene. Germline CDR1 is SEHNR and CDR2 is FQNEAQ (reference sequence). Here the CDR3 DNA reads TGTGCCCAACCGAGGACTAGCGGGAGGTCGAACACCGGGGAGCTGTTTTTT. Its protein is CAQPRTSGRSNTGELFF.

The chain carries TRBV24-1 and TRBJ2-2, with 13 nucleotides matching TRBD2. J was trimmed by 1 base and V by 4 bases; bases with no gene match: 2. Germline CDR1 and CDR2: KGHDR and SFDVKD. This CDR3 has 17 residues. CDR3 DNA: TGTGCCACCAGTGACTGGACTAGCGGGAGGAACACCGGGGAGCTGTTTTTT. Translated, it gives CATSDWTSGRNTGELFF.

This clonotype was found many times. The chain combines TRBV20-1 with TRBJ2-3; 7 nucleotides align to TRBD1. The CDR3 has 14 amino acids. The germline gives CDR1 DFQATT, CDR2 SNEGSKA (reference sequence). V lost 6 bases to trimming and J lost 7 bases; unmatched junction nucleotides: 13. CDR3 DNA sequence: TGCAGTGCGAGGGGACAGCTAAACCAAAATACGCAGTATTTT. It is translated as CSARGQLNQNTQYF.

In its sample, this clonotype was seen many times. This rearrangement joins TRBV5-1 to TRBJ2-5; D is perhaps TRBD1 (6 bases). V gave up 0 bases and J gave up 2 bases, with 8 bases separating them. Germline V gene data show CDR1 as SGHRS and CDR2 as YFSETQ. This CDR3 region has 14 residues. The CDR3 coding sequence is TGCGCCAGCAGCTTGGCGGACAGTCAAGAGACCCAGTACTTC. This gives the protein CASSLADSQETQYF.

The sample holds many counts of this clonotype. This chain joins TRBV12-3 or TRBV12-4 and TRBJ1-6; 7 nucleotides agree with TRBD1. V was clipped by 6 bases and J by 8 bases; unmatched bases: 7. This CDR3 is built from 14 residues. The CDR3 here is CASSQGGWDSPLHF. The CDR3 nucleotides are TGTGCCAGCAGCCAAGGGGGCTGGGATTCACCCCTCCACTTT.

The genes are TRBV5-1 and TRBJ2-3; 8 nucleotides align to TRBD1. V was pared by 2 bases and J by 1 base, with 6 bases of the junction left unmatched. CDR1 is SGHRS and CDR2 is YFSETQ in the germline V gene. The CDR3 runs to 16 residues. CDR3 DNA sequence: TGCGCCAGCAGCTTTCGACAGGGGTTTGGCACAGATACGCAGTATTTT. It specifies CASSFRQGFGTDTQYF.

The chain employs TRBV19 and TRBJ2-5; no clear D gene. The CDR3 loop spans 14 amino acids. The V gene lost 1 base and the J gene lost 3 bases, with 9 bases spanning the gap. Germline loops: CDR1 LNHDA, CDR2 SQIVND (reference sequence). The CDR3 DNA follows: TGTGCCAGTAGTATAGCTGCAGGAAAAGAGACCCAGTACTTC. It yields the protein CASSIAAGKETQYF.

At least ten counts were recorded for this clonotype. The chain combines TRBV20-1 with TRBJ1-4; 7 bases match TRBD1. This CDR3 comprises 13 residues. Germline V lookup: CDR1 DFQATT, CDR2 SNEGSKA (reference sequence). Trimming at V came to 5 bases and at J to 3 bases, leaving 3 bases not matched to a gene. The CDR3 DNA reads TGCAGTGCTCGGACAGGTGCTAATGAAAAACTGTTTTTT. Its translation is CSARTGANEKLFF.

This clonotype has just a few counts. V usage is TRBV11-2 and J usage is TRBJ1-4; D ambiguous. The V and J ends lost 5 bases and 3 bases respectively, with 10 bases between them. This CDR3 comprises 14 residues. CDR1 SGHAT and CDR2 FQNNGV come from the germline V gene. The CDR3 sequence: CASSTRTSNEKLFF. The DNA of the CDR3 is TGTGCCAGCAGCACGCGGACCTCTAATGAAAAACTGTTTTTT.

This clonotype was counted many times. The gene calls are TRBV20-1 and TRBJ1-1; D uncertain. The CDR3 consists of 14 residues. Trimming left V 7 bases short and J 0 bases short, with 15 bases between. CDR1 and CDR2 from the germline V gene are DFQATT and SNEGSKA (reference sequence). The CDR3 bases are TGCAGTGGTATACCCGGCAGATTGAACACTGAAGCTTTCTTT. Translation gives CSGIPGRLNTEAFF.

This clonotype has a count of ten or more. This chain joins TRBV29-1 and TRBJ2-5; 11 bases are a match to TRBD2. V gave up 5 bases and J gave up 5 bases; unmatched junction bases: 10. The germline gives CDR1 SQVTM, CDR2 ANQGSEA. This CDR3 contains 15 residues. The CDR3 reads CSVHASGGKGETQYF. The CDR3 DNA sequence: TGCAGCGTTCACGCTAGCGGGGGGAAAGGGGAGACCCAGTACTTC.

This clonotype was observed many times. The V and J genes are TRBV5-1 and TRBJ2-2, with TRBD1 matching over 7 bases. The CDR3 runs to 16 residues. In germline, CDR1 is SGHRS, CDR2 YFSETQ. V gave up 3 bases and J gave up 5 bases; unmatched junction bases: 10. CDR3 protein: CASSSDVQGRTGELFF. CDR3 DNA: TGCGCCAGCAGCTCGGACGTACAGGGGAGAACCGGGGAGCTGTTTTTT.

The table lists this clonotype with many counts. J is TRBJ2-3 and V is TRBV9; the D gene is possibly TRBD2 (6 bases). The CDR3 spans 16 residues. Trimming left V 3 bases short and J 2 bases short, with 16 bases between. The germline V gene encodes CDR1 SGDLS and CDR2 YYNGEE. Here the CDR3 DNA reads TGTGCCAGCAGCGGCCGACTAGTTGGGGACACAGATACGCAGTATTTT. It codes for CASSGRLVGDTDTQYF.

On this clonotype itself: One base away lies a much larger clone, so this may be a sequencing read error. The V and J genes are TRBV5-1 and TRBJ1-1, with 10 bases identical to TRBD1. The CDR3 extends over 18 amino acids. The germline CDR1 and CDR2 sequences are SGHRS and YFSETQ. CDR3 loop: CSSSLLPRDRGFNTEAFF. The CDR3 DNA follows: TGCTCCAGCAGCTTGCTTCCACGGGACAGGGGTTTTAACACTGAAGCTTTCTTT.

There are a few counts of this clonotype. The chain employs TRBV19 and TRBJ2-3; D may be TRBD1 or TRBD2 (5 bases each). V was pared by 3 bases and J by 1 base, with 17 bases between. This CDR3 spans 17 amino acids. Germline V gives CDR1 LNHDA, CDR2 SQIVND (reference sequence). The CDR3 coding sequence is TGTGCCAGTAGTATCGAGTCGGGGCTCCAGGGCACAGATACGCAGTATTTT. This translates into CASSIESGLQGTDTQYF.

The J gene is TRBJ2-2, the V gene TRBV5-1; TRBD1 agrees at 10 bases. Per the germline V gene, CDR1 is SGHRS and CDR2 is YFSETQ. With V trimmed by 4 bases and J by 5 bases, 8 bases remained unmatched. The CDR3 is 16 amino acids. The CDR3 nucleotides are TGCGCCAGCAGCCCACGGACAGGGGGTTGGACCGGGGAGCTGTTTTTT. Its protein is CASSPRTGGWTGELFF.

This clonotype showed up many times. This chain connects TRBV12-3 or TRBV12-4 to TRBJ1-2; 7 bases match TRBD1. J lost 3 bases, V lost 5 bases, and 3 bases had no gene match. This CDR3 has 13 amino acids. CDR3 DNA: TGTGCCAGCAGTGACAGGGCAGACTATGGCTACACCTTC. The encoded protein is CASSDRADYGYTF.

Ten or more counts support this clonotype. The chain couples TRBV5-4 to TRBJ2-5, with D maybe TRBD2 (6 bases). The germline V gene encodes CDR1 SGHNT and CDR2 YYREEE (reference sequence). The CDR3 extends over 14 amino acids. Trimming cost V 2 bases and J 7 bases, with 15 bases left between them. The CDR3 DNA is TGTGCCAGCAGCTTCGGGCGGGATCTAGGGACCCAGTACTTC. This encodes CASSFGRDLGTQYF.

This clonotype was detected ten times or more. The CDR3 DNA reads TGCGCCAGCAGCCGCGGGACTAGCGGTTCCTACAATGAGCAGTTCTTC. Protein sequence: CASSRGTSGSYNEQFF. The chain carries TRBV4-1 and TRBJ2-1; 11 bases map to TRBD2. Germline trimming cut 4 bases from V and 1 base from J; bases unmatched to any gene: 3. The CDR3 totals 16 residues. Germline CDR1 is MGHRA and CDR2 is YSYEKL.

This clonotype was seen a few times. As DNA, the CDR3 is TGTGCCAGCAGCTTTCTTGAACAGCCCCAGCATTTT. Amino acid sequence: CASSFLEQPQHF. The V call is TRBV7-9, the J call TRBJ1-5; no clear D. Trimming took 3 bases from V and 7 from J, leaving 7 bases between them. This CDR3 spans 12 amino acids. The germline V gene has CDR1 SEHNR and CDR2 FQNEAQ (reference sequence).

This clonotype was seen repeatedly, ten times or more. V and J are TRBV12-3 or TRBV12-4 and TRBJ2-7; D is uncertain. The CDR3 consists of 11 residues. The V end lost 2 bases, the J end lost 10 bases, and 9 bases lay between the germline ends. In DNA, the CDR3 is TGTGCCAGCAGTTTAAGCAGGCTCCAGTACTTC. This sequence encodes CASSLSRLQYF.

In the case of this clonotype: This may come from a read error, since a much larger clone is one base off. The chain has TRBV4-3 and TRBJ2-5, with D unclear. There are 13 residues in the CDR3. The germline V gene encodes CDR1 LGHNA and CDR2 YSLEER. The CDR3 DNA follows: TGCACCAGCAGCCAAGTTCGGGCAGAGACCCAGTACTTC. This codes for CTSSQVRAETQYF.

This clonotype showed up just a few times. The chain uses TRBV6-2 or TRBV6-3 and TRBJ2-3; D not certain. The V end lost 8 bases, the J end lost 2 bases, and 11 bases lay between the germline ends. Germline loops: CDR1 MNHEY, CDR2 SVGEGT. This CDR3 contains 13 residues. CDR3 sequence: CASQGRYTDTQYF. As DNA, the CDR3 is TGTGCCAGCCAAGGACGGTACACAGATACGCAGTATTTT.